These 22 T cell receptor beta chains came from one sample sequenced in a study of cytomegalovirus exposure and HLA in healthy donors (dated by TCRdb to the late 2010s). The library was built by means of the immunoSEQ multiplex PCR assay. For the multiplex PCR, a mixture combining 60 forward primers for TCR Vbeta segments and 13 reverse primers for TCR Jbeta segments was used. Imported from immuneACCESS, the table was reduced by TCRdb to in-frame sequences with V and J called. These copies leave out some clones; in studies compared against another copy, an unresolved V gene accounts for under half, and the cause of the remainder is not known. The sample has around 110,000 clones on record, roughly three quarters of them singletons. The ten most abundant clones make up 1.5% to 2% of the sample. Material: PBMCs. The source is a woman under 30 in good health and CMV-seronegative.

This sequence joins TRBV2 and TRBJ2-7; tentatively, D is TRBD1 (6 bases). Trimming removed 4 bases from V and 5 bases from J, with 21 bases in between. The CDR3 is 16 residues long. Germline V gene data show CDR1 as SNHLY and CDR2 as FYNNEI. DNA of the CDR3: TGTGCCAGCAGTGTTTCCCCGAACAGGGTTAACCACGAGCAGTACTTC. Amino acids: CASSVSPNRVNHEQYF.

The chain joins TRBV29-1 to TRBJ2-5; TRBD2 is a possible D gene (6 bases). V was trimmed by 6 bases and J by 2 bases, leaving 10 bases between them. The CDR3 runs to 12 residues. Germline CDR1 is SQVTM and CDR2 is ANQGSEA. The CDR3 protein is CSVRDGQETQYF. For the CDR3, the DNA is TGCAGCGTGCGGGACGGACAAGAGACCCAGTACTTC.

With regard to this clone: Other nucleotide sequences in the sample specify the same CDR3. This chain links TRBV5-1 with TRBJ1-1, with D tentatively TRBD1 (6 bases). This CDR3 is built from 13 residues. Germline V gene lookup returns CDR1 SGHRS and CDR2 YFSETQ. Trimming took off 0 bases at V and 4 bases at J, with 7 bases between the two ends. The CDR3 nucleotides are TGCGCCAGCAGCTTGGGAGGGGGCACTGAAGCTTTCTTT. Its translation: CASSLGGGTEAFF.

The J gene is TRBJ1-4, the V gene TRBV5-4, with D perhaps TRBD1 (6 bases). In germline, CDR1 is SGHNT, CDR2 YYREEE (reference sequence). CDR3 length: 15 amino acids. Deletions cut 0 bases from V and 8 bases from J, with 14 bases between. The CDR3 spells CASSLGGQGREKLFF. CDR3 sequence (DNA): TGTGCCAGCAGCTTGGGGGGGCAGGGTCGGGAAAAACTGTTTTTT.

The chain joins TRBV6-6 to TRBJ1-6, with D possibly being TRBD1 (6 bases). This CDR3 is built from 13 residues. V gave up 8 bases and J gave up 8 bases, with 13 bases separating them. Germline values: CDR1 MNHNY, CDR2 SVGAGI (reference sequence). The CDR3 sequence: CASDGQQDSPLHF. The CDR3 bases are TGTGCCAGCGACGGACAGCAGGATTCACCCCTCCACTTT.

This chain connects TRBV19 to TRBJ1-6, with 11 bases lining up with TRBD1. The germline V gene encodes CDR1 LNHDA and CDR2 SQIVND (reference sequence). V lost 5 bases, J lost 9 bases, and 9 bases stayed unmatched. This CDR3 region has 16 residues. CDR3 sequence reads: CASSYRTGGFGSPLHF. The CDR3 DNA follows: TGTGCCAGTAGTTACCGGACAGGGGGCTTTGGTTCACCCCTCCACTTT. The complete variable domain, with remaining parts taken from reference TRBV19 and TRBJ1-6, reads DGGITQSPKYLFRKEGQNVTLSCEQNLNHDAMYWYRQDPGQGLRLIYYSQIVNDFQKGDIAEGYSVSREKKESFPLTVTSAQKNPTAFYLCASSYRTGGFGSPLHFGNGTRLTVT.

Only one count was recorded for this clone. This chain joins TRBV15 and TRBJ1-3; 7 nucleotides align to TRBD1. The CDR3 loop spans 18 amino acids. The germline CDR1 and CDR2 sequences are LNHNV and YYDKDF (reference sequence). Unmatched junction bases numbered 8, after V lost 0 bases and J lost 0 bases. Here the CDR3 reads CATSREAGGYFSGNTIYF. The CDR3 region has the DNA TGTGCCACCAGCAGAGAGGCAGGGGGATATTTCTCTGGAAACACCATATATTTT.

DNA of the CDR3: TGTGCCAGCAGCTTTCAAGCGGGGGGGCGGATAACAGATACGCAGTATTTT. Translating it yields CASSFQAGGRITDTQYF. V is TRBV7-6 and J is TRBJ2-3; TRBD2 matches 10 bases. With V trimmed by 3 bases and J by 3 bases, 9 bases remained unmatched. CDR1 and CDR2 from the germline V gene are SGHVS and FNYEAQ. The CDR3 covers 17 residues.

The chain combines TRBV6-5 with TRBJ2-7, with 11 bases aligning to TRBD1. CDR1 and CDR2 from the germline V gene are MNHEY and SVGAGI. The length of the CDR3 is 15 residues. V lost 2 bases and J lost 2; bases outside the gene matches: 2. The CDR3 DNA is TGTGCCAGCAGTTACGGGGGACAGGGGGCCTACGAGCAGTACTTC. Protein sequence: CASSYGGQGAYEQYF.

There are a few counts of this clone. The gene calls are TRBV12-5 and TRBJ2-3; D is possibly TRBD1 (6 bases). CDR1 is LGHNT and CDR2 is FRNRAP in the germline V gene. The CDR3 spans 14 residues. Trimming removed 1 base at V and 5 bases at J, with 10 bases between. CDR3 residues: CASGLDRAEDTQYF. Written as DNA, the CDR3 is TGTGCTAGTGGTTTGGACAGGGCAGAAGATACGCAGTATTTT.

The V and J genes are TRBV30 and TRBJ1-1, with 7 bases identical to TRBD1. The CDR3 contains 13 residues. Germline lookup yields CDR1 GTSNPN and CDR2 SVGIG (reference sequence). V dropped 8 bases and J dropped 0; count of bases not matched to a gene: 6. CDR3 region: CARRRGLNTEAFF. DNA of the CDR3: TGTGCCCGACGGAGGGGGCTGAACACTGAAGCTTTCTTT. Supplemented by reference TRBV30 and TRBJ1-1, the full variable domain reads SQTIHQWPATLVQPVGSPLSLECTVEGTSNPNLYWYRQAAGRGLQLLFYSVGIGQISSEVPQNLSASRPQDRQFILSSKKLLLSDSGFYLCARRRGLNTEAFFGQGTRLTVV.

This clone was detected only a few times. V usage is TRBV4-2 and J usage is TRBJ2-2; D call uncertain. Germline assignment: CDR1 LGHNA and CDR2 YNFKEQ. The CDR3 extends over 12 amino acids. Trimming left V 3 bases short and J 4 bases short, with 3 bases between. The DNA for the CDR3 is TGTGCCAGCAGCCACCTCACCGGGGAGCTGTTTTTT. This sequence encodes CASSHLTGELFF.

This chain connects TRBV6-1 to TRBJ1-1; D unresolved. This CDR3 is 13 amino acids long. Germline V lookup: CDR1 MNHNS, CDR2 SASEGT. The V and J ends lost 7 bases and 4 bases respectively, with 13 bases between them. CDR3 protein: CASTPMGSTEAFF. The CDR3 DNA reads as TGTGCCAGCACCCCCATGGGGAGCACTGAAGCTTTCTTT.

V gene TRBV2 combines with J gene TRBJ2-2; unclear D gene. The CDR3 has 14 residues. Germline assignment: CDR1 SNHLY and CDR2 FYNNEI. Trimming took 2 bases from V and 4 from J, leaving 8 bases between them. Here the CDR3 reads CASSEISGTGELFF. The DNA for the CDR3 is TGTGCCAGCAGTGAAATTTCCGGCACCGGGGAGCTGTTTTTT.

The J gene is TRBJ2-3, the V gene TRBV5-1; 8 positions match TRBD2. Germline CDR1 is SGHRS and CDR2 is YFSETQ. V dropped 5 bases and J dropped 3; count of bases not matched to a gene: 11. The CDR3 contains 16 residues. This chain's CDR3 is CASRARGGGITDTQYF. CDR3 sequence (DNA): TGCGCCAGCAGAGCCCGAGGCGGGGGGATTACAGATACGCAGTATTTT.

The CDR3 DNA sequence: TGTGCCAGCAGCGATCCTAGATACAAAGAGACCCAGTACTTC. Amino acids: CASSDPRYKETQYF. The chain carries TRBV9 and TRBJ2-5; D is undetermined. Germline loops: CDR1 SGDLS, CDR2 YYNGEE. V dropped 3 bases and J dropped 3 bases, with 12 bases sitting between them. The CDR3 length is 14 residues.

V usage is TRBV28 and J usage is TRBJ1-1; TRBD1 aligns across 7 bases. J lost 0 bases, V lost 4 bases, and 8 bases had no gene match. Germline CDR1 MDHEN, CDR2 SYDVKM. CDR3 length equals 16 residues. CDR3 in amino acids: CASSSPGQRVNTEAFF. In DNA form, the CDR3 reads TGTGCCAGCAGTTCTCCGGGACAGAGAGTGAACACTGAAGCTTTCTTT.

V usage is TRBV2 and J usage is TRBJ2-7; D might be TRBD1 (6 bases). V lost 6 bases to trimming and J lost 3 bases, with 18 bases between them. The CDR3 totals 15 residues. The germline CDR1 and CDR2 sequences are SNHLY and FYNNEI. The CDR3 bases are TGTGCCAGCAGGCAGGACAGTCCCGCGAACTACGAGCAGTACTTC. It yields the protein CASRQDSPANYEQYF.

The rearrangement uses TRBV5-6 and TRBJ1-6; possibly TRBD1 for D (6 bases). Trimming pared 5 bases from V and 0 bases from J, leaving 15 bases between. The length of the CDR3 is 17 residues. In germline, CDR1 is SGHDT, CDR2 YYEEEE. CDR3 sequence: CASSWGHMSSYNSPLHF. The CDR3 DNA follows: TGTGCCAGCAGTTGGGGACACATGAGCTCCTATAATTCACCCCTCCACTTT. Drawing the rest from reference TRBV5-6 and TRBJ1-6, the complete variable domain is DAGVTQSPTHLIKTRGQQVTLRCSPKSGHDTVSWYQQALGQGPQFIFQYYEEEERQRGNFPDRFSGHQFPNYSSELNVNALLLGDSALYLCASSWGHMSSYNSPLHFGNGTRLTVT.

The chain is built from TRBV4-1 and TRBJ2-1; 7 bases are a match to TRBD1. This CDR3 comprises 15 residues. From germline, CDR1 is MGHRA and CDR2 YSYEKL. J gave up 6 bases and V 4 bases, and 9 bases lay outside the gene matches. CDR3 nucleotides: TGCGCCAGCAGCCCTTCAGACAGGGACCGCAATGAGCAGTTCTTC. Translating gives CASSPSDRDRNEQFF.

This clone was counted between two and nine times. CDR3 protein: CASSFPNPYEQYF. The DNA for the CDR3 is TGTGCCAGCAGCTTTCCAAATCCCTACGAGCAGTACTTC. V and J are TRBV7-2 and TRBJ2-7; no clear D gene. The CDR3 extends over 13 amino acids. Germline CDR1 SGHTA, CDR2 FQGNSA. Trimming cost V 3 bases and J 2 bases, with 8 bases left between them.

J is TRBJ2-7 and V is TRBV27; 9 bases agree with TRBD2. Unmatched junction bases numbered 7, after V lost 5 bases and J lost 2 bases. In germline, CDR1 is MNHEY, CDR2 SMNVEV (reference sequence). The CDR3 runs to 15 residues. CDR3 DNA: TGTGCCAGCAGTCCGGGACTAGCAGTGGCCTACGAGCAGTACTTC. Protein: CASSPGLAVAYEQYF.